The present TCR beta chain was sequenced within a study of blood T cells in healthy people across ages. Notes on this clonotype: Its target is unknown.

This CDR3 is 12 amino acids long. V was pared by 5 bases and J by 2 bases, with 6 bases between. Germline CDR1 is MDHEN and CDR2 is SYDVKM. A J-beta primer mix and a sample-barcoded 5' primer were used in a second PCR of about 7 to 12 cycles. TCRdb itself ran the 5' RACE reads through MiXCR, one entry per CDR3 protein. The table lists around 1,000,000 distinct CDR3 sequences, about two fifths of them singletons. Study-wide results and limits: PBMCs went unsorted, and a conclusive naive versus antigen-experienced comparison was therefore prevented.

This chain connects TRBV28 to TRBJ1-2, with D uncertain. Sequenced material: blood. The receptor was derived from a man in his late teens or twenties in good health. The CDR3 nucleotides are TGTGCCAGCAGTAAAATAAACTATGGCTACACCTTC. As protein: CASSKINYGYTF.